Listed here is a single T cell receptor (beta chain). The record originates from a study of blood T cell repertoires in COVID-19. The junction had 6 bases not matched to a gene; V was cut back by 5 bases and J by 0 bases. Per germline, CDR1 LNHDA and CDR2 SQIVND (reference sequence). The CDR3 spans 15 residues. The assay was immunoSEQ multiplex PCR, and TCRdb's table has in-frame clones only and misses some. Of 200,000 to 250,000 clones listed, approximately 86% are singletons. This clonotype was sampled from a man younger than 30 with active or convalescent COVID-19. The sequenced sample was peripheral blood. The J gene is TRBJ2-7, the V gene TRBV19; 8 bases match TRBD1. CDR3 amino acids: CASSFGQGPSYEQYF. In nucleotides, the CDR3 is TGTGCCAGTAGTTTCGGACAGGGCCCCTCCTACGAGCAGTACTTC.